What follows describes a single T cell receptor beta chain. Its antigen remains unidentified. Populations obtained by sorting all exceeded 95% purity. The V end lost 3 bases, the J end lost 0 bases, and 21 bases lay between the germline ends. The CDR3 runs 19 residues. Germline V gene sequence: CDR1 SGHTA, CDR2 FQGNSA. cDNA synthesis used the whole RNA isolate, giving expressed TCRB sequences. The method was immunoSEQ multiplex PCR; TCRdb's version includes in-frame clones alone and lacks a portion of them. The repertoire holds tens of thousands of clones, under 55% seen once, with approximately 1.5% in the top ten. This sample was included in a study of beta chain features in type 1 diabetes. Study details: In age, gender and cell yields, patients were similar to healthy donors. Analysis included 100 million to 110 million sorted cells drawn from all samples.

Study-level results: The study found moderately but significantly shorter TCRB CDR3s in all four CD4+ subsets of Type 1 diabetes patients. Shorter templates may be favored by PCR, equally so in patients and controls.

The chain recombines TRBV7-2 with TRBJ2-1; maybe TRBD2 (6 bases). The clonotype originates from a man aged 25 to 40 with type 1 diabetes. The sequencing sample was made of Tregs from blood. CDR3 DNA: TGTGCCAGCAGCTTGGGACTGATGCCGAAGATTGGCTCCTACAATGAGCAGTTCTTC. Residues: CASSLGLMPKIGSYNEQFF.